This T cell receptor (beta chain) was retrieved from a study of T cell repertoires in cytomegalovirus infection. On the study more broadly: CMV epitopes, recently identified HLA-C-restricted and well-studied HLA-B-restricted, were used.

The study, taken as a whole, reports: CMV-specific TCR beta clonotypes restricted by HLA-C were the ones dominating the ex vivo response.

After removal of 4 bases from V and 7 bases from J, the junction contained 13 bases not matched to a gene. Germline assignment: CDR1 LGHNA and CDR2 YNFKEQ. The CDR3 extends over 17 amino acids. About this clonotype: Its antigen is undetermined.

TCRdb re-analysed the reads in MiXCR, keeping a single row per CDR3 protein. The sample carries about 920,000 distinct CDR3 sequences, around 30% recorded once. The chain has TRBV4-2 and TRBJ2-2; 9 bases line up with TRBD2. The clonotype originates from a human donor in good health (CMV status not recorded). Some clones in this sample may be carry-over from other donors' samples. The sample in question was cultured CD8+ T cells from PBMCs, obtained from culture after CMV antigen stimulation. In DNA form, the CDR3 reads TGTGCCAGCAGCCCCACCGGGGGCGGGGGGGCCGACGGGGAGCTGTTTTTT. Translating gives CASSPTGGGGADGELFF.